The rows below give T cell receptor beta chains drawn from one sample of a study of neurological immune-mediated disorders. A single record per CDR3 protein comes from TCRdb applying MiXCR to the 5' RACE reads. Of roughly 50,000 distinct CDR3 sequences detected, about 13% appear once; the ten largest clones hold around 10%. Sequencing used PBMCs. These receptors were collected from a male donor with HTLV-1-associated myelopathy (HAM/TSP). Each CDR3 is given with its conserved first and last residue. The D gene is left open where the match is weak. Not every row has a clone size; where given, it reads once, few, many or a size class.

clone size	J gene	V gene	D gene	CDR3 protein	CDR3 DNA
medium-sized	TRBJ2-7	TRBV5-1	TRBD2	CASSLGAGLYEQYF	TGCGCCAGCAGCTTAGGAGCGGGGTTGTACGAGCAGTACTTC
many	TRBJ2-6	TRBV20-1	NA	CSALRAGANVLTF	TGCAGTGCTCTTAGGGCTGGGGCCAACGTCCTGACTTTC
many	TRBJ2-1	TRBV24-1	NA	CATSDRGREQFF	TGTGCCACCAGTGATAGAGGCAGGGAGCAGTTCTTC
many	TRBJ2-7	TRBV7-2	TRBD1	CASSRDRVGEQYF	TGTGCCAGCAGCAGGGACAGGGTCGGAGAGCAGTACTTC
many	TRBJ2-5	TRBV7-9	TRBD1	CASSFQGASETQYF	TGTGCCAGCAGCTTTCAGGGGGCCAGCGAGACCCAGTACTTC
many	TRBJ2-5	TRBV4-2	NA	CASSQAGRGRQETQYF	TGTGCCAGCAGCCAAGCCGGACGGGGGAGGCAAGAGACCCAGTACTTC
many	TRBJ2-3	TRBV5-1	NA	CASSLGAPDTQYF	TGCGCCAGCAGCTTAGGGGCCCCAGATACGCAGTATTTT
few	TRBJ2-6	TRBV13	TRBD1	CASSLGGQGLNGANVLTF	TGTGCCAGCAGCTTAGGGGGACAGGGGCTAAATGGGGCCAACGTCCTGACTTTC
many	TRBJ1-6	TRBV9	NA	CASSRRTENSPLHF	TGTGCCAGCAGCCGGCGCACCGAGAATTCACCCCTCCACTTT
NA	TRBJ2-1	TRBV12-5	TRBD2	CASGLARGIYNEQFF	TGTGCTAGTGGTTTGGCGCGGGGGATTTACAATGAGCAGTTCTTC
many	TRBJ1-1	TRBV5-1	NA	CASSTLKGEAFF	TGCGCCAGCAGCACACTTAAGGGTGAAGCTTTCTTT
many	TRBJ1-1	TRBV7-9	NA	CASSLGGDFTEAFF	TGTGCCAGCAGCCTAGGGGGTGATTTCACTGAAGCTTTCTTT
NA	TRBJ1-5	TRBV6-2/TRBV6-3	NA	CASSFSDSNQPQHF	TGTGCCAGCAGTTTCTCAGATAGCAATCAGCCCCAGCATTTT
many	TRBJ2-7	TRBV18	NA	CASSPPGGVMYEQYF	TGTGCCAGCTCACCACCGGGGGGAGTAATGTACGAGCAGTACTTC
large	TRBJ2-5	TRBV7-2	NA	CASSLKGNLGETQYF	TGTGCCAGCAGCTTAAAGGGCAACTTGGGAGAGACCCAGTACTTC
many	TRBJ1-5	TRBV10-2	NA	CASTSRDWNQPQHF	TGCGCCAGCACCAGCAGGGATTGGAATCAGCCCCAGCATTTT
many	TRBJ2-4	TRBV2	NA	CASATPLGLAKNIQYF	TGTGCCAGCGCTACCCCCTTGGGGCTAGCCAAAAACATTCAGTACTTC
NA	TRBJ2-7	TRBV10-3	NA	CANSTGRGPHEQYF	TGTGCCAACAGCACGGGACGGGGTCCCCACGAGCAGTACTTC
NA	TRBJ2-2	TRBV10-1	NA	CASSQGCGTGELFF	TGCGCCAGCAGTCAGGGGTGTGGGACCGGGGAGCTGTTTTTT
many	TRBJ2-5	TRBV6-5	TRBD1	CASSLSGTGVETQYF	TGTGCCAGCAGTCTTTCCGGGACAGGGGTAGAGACCCAGTACTTC
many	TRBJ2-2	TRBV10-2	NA	CASSDRRELFF	TGCGCCAGCAGTGATCGTCGGGAGCTGTTTTTT
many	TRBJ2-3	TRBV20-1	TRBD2	CSASRRRGDTDTQYF	TGCAGTGCCTCTCGACGGCGGGGGGACACAGATACGCAGTATTTT
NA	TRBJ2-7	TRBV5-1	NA	CASSLAPGEQYF	TGCGCCAGCAGCTTGGCGCCCGGCGAGCAGTACTTC
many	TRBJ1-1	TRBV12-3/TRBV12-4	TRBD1	CASSLGGQTNTEAFF	TGTGCCAGCAGCCTCGGGGGACAGACGAACACTGAAGCTTTCTTT
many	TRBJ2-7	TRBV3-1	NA	CASSLEGGEQYF	TGTGCCAGCAGCCTCGAAGGGGGCGAGCAGTACTTC
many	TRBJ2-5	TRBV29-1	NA	CSVGVQGQQETQYF	TGCAGCGTTGGTGTCCAGGGTCAACAAGAGACCCAGTACTTC
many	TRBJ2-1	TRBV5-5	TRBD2	CASSLVGGNEQFF	TGTGCCAGCAGCTTGGTGGGGGGGAATGAGCAGTTCTTC
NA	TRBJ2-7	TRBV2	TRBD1	CAGTPGQNYEQYF	TGTGCCGGAACACCGGGACAGAACTACGAGCAGTACTTC
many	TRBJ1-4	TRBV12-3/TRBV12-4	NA	CASRALGGLGEKLFF	TGTGCCAGCAGGGCACTTGGGGGCCTGGGTGAAAAACTGTTTTTT
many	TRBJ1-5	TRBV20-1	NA	CSARVMGGAGGNQPQHF	TGCAGTGCTAGAGTAATGGGGGGAGCGGGGGGCAATCAGCCCCAGCATTTT
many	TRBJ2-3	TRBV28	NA	CASSDLTKQYF	TGTGCCAGCAGCGACTTGACTAAGCAGTATTTT
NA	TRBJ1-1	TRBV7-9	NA	CASSFDGKNTEAFF	TGTGCCAGCAGCTTCGACGGGAAGAACACTGAAGCTTTCTTT
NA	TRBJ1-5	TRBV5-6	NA	CASPGTSANQPQHF	TGTGCCAGCCCCGGGACCTCGGCCAATCAGCCCCAGCATTTT
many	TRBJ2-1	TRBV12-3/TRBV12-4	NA	CASSLTFRVNEQFF	TGTGCCAGCAGTCTGACGTTCAGGGTCAATGAGCAGTTCTTC
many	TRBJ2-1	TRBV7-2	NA	CASSLASGLEQFF	TGTGCCAGCAGCTTAGCGTCAGGACTGGAGCAGTTCTTC
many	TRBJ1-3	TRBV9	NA	CASSVEAGTGNTIYF	TGTGCCAGCAGCGTAGAGGCAGGAACTGGAAACACCATATATTTT
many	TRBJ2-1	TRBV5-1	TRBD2	CASSLTSGVSNEQFF	TGCGCCAGCAGTTTGACTAGCGGGGTATCCAATGAGCAGTTCTTC
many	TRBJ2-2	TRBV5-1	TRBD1	CASSLLPGQGGSTGELFF	TGCGCCAGCAGCTTGTTGCCGGGACAGGGTGGGAGCACCGGGGAGCTGTTTTTT
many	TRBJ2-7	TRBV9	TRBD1	CASSVEGTGFHEQYF	TGTGCCAGCAGCGTAGAAGGGACAGGGTTCCACGAGCAGTACTTC
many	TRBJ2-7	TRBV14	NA	CASSRDTSYEQYF	TGTGCCAGCAGCCGGGACACGAGCTACGAGCAGTACTTC
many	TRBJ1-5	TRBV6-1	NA	CASSEGGSGTLRGQPQHF	TGTGCCAGCAGTGAGGGTGGATCAGGGACGCTTCGTGGACAGCCCCAGCATTTT
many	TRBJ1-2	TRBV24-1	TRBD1	CATSDATGGRSGYTF	TGTGCCACCAGTGATGCGACAGGGGGCAGGAGTGGCTACACCTTC
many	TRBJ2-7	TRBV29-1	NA	CSATRVADEQYF	TGCAGCGCCACGAGGGTCGCCGACGAGCAGTACTTC
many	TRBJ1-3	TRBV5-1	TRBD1	CASSPPGQISGNTIYF	TGCGCCAGCAGCCCCCCGGGACAGATCTCTGGAAACACCATATATTTT
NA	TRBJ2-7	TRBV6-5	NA	CASRARGGASDEQYF	TGTGCCAGCAGGGCTCGAGGAGGCGCTTCTGACGAGCAGTACTTC
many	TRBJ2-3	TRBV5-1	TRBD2	CASSFLVAGATDTQYF	TGCGCCAGCAGCTTCTTGGTAGCGGGGGCCACAGATACGCAGTATTTT
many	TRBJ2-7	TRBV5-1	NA	CASSLGGVRLYEQYF	TGCGCCAGCAGCTTGGGGGGGGTTCGACTCTACGAGCAGTACTTC
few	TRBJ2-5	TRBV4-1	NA	CASSTGPKETQYF	TGCGCCAGCAGCACAGGGCCCAAAGAGACCCAGTACTTC
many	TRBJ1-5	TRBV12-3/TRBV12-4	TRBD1	CASSRTGNQPQHF	TGTGCCAGCAGTCGGACAGGTAATCAGCCCCAGCATTTT
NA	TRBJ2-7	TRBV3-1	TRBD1	CASSQDYRGSYEQYF	TGTGCCAGCAGCCAAGATTACAGGGGTTCCTACGAGCAGTACTTC
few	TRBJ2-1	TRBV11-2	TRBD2	CASSRAQIQTSGSSSYNEQFF	TGTGCCAGCAGCCGAGCCCAAATTCAGACTAGCGGGAGCTCGTCGTACAATGAGCAGTTCTTC
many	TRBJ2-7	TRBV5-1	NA	CASSRNKLYEQYF	TGCGCCAGCAGCAGAAACAAATTATACGAGCAGTACTTC
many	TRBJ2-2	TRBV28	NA	CASRTSNTGELFF	TGTGCCAGCAGAACTTCGAACACCGGGGAGCTGTTTTTT
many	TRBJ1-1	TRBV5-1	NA	CASSFRGLNTEAFF	TGCGCCAGCAGCTTTAGGGGTCTGAACACTGAAGCTTTCTTT
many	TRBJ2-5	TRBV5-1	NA	CASSVMGATQETQYF	TGCGCCAGCAGCGTTATGGGGGCGACTCAAGAGACCCAGTACTTC
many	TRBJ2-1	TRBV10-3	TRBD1	CAITPDRATYNEQFF	TGTGCCATCACCCCGGACAGGGCGACCTACAATGAGCAGTTCTTC